Listed below are T cell receptor beta chains from one sample, sequenced in a study of T cell repertoires in cytomegalovirus infection. TCRdb called the reads again in MiXCR, with one record for every CDR3 protein. The table has about 570,000 distinct CDR3 sequences, roughly 43% seen once. The antigens of these receptors remain unknown. The sample was cultured PBMCs, taken from culture after CMV antigen stimulation. These TCRs come from a human donor in good health (CMV status not recorded). Some clones in this sample may be carry-over from other donors' samples. Both conserved end residues are part of each CDR3. The D gene is left open where the match is weak. Size values are once, few and many counts, or a class for expanded clones, and some rows have none.

J | V | D | size | length | DNA | CDR3
TRBJ2-1 | TRBV19 | TRBD1 | . | 15 | TGTGCCACTAGGGTGGACAGGAAGGGTTACAATGAGCAGTTCTTC | CATRVDRKGYNEQFF
TRBJ2-1 | TRBV2 | TRBD2 | . | 14 | TGTGCCAGCAGCACTAGCGGGGTTTTCGATGAGCAGTTCTTC | CASSTSGVFDEQFF
TRBJ2-3 | TRBV7-2 | TRBD2 | few | 15 | TGTGCCAGCAGCACACTAGCGGGAGCGGTAGATACGCAGTATTTT | CASSTLAGAVDTQYF
TRBJ1-2 | TRBV19 | TRBD1 | few | 12 | TGTGCCAGCAGACAGGGGGCGAGCGGCTACACCTTC | CASRQGASGYTF
TRBJ1-2 | TRBV20-1 | . | . | 14 | TGCAGTGCTGCCCCGTCGGGAAGGGACTATGGCTACACCTTC | CSAAPSGRDYGYTF
TRBJ1-6 | TRBV7-2 | . | few | 13 | TGTGCCAGCAGCTTAGACAGGGTCTCGTCCCTCCACTTT | CASSLDRVSSLHF
TRBJ1-2 | TRBV4-1 | TRBD1 | . | 16 | TGCGCCAGCAGCCAAGAAGGGCAGGGGGCGGGCTATGGCTACACCTTC | CASSQEGQGAGYGYTF
TRBJ1-5 | TRBV19 | . | few | 13 | TGTGCCAGCTCTTGGGGGAATAATCAGCCCCAGCATTTT | CASSWGNNQPQHF
TRBJ2-7 | TRBV5-6 | . | few | 13 | TGTGCCAGCAGCTACGAACCTCATTACGAGCAGTACTTC | CASSYEPHYEQYF
TRBJ1-2 | TRBV7-9 | . | few | 12 | TGTGCCAGCAGCCGGGAGGTCTATGGCTACACCTTC | CASSREVYGYTF
TRBJ2-2 | TRBV7-6 | TRBD1 | . | 15 | TGTGCCAGCAGCTTAACGGGACAGGGAATCGGGGAGCTGTTTTTT | CASSLTGQGIGELFF
TRBJ2-3 | TRBV28 | TRBD2 | . | 16 | TGTGCCAGCAGTTTGAGGAGCGGGGGGCTACGAGATACGCAGTATTTT | CASSLRSGGLRDTQYF
TRBJ1-1 | TRBV29-1 | . | . | 15 | TGCAGCGCTAGAGGTGTAGCAGGAGGGAACACTGAAGCTTTCTTT | CSARGVAGGNTEAFF
TRBJ2-7 | TRBV7-2 | TRBD2 | . | 13 | TGTGCCAGCAGCCAATCGGGAGGCGACGAGCAGTACTTC | CASSQSGGDEQYF
TRBJ2-1 | TRBV6-1 | TRBD1 | . | 13 | TGTGCCATCCGGGACAGGGGAGGCAATGAGCAGTTCTTC | CAIRDRGGNEQFF
TRBJ2-1 | TRBV12-3/TRBV12-4 | TRBD1 | few | 14 | TGTGCCAGCAGGGTGGGACAGACCTACAATGAGCAGTTCTTC | CASRVGQTYNEQFF
TRBJ1-4 | TRBV5-4 | . | . | 15 | TGTGCCAGCAGCTTAACCGGACAAGGGGATGAAAAACTGTTTTTT | CASSLTGQGDEKLFF
TRBJ2-3 | TRBV4-3 | . | once | 16 | TGCGCCAGCAGCCAAGATCTGCAGGGGAGGTTCCCTACGCAGTATTTT | CASSQDLQGRFPTQYF
TRBJ2-5 | TRBV6-2/TRBV6-3 | . | . | 12 | TGTGCCAGCAATCGGGAGTTTGGGACCCAGTACTTC | CASNREFGTQYF
TRBJ2-2 | TRBV7-9 | . | . | 17 | TGTGCCAGCAGCCCGAAATTCGGACGGGCGAACACCGGGGAGCTGTTTTTT | CASSPKFGRANTGELFF
TRBJ1-4 | TRBV7-6 | TRBD1 | . | 14 | TGTGCCAGCAGCCCCGACAGGGTTCAAGAAAAACTGTTTTTT | CASSPDRVQEKLFF
TRBJ2-5 | TRBV6-6 | . | . | 13 | TGTGCCAGCGCCGTCATAGGCCAAGAGACCCAGTACTTC | CASAVIGQETQYF
TRBJ2-1 | TRBV6-1 | TRBD2 | few | 16 | TGTGCCAGCAGTGAACCTAGCGGGAGAAGCTACAATGAGCAGTTCTTC | CASSEPSGRSYNEQFF